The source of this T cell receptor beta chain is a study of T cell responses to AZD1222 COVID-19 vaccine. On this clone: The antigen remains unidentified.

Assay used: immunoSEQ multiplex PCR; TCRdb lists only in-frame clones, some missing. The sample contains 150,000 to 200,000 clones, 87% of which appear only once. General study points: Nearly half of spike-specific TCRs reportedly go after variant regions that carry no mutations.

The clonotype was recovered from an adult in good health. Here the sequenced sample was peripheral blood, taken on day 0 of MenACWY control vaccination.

The CDR3 protein is CASSAVTPEQFF. The DNA of the CDR3 is TGTGCCAGCAGTGCGGTGACTCCCGAGCAGTTCTTC. The chain has TRBV28 and TRBJ2-1; the D is unclear. Germline V CDR1 and CDR2: MDHEN, SYDVKM. The V and J ends lost 5 bases and 10 bases respectively, with 12 bases between them. The CDR3 is made up of 12 amino acids.